This entry lists 30 T cell receptor beta chains sequenced from one sample in a study of T cell clones after liver transplantation. TCRdb's table, derived via immunoSEQ multiplex PCR, lists solely in-frame clones and lacks some. The sample consists of 99,000 or so clones, approximately 78% of them appearing once. Here the sequenced sample was CD4+ T cells from blood, taken before liver transplant. The receptors stem from a human donor who received a liver transplant.

V is TRBV6-5 and J is TRBJ2-2; D may be TRBD1 (5 bases). The CDR3 totals 15 residues. Germline V gives CDR1 MNHEY, CDR2 SVGAGI. Trimming took 6 bases from V and 1 from J, leaving 12 bases between them. The DNA of the CDR3 is TGTGCCAGCAGGACGCTTACAGGGAACACCGGGGAGCTGTTTTTT. Protein: CASRTLTGNTGELFF.

This chain connects TRBV5-6 to TRBJ2-7; either TRBD1 or TRBD2 may supply D (5 bases each). This CDR3 contains 14 residues. V was cut by 4 bases and J by 3 bases, with 14 bases left in between. Germline V gives CDR1 SGHDT, CDR2 YYEEEE. In nucleotides, the CDR3 is TGTGCCAGCAGCCCCCGGGACGGGGTCTACGAGCAGTACTTC. It encodes CASSPRDGVYEQYF.

Notes on this clone: Other DNA sequences from this sample encode an identical CDR3 as well. The chain combines TRBV29-1 with TRBJ2-3, with TRBD2 matching over 12 bases. The CDR3 is 15 residues long. Germline V CDR1 and CDR2: SQVTM, ANQGSEA. V lost 4 bases, J lost 0 bases, and 2 bases stayed unmatched. The CDR3 loop is CSVGLAGASTDTQYF. As DNA, the CDR3 is TGCAGCGTTGGACTAGCGGGGGCTAGCACAGATACGCAGTATTTT.

The chain couples TRBV5-8 to TRBJ1-1; D is undetermined. The CDR3 loop spans 11 amino acids. V gave up 1 base and J gave up 5 bases, with 3 bases separating them. Germline CDR1 and CDR2: SGHTS and YDEGEE. For the CDR3, the DNA is TGTGCCAGCAGCTTGATGACTGAAGCTTTCTTT. Its protein is CASSLMTEAFF.

The genes are TRBV11-3 and TRBJ2-1, with TRBD2 as a possible D gene (5 bases). Per germline, CDR1 SGHNT and CDR2 YENEEA. V lost 2 bases, J lost 2 bases, and 16 bases lay in between. The CDR3 spans 17 residues. In DNA form, the CDR3 reads TGTGCCAGCAGCTTAATTTTGAAGGACTTCACCTACAATGAGCAGTTCTTC. This gives the protein CASSLILKDFTYNEQFF.

Only a few counts were recorded for this clone. The chain joins TRBV6-5 to TRBJ1-1; D is undetermined. V was clipped by 2 bases and J by 4 bases, with 11 bases between them. CDR3 length: 14 residues. CDR1 is MNHEY and CDR2 is SVGAGI in the germline V gene. As DNA, the CDR3 is TGTGCCAGCAGTTACGACAAGATGCCCACTGAAGCTTTCTTT. Translating gives CASSYDKMPTEAFF.

The chain employs TRBV18 and TRBJ2-1; D is undetermined. Trimming pared 3 bases from V and 1 base from J, leaving 10 bases between. CDR3 length: 15 residues. Looked up from germline, CDR1 is KGHSH and CDR2 is LQKENI. The CDR3 region has the DNA TGTGCCAGCTCACCTCAAACAGCTTCCTACAATGAGCAGTTCTTC. Its protein is CASSPQTASYNEQFF. The variable domain in full, with the rest retrieved from reference TRBV18 and TRBJ2-1, is NAGVMQNPRHLVRRRGQEARLRCSPMKGHSHVYWYRQLPEEGLKFMVYLQKENIIDESGMPKERFSAEFPKEGPSILRIQQVVRGDSAAYFCASSPQTASYNEQFFGPGTRLTVL.

The genes are TRBV19 and TRBJ2-1; D gene unclear. CDR1 LNHDA and CDR2 SQIVND come from the germline V gene (reference sequence). This CDR3 contains 13 residues. Trimming stripped 3 bases from V and 9 bases from J, with 12 bases between. The CDR3 loop reads CASSIGPVGEQFF. The CDR3 DNA follows: TGTGCCAGTAGTATTGGCCCCGTGGGTGAGCAGTTCTTC. Supplemented by reference TRBV19 and TRBJ2-1, the full variable domain reads DGGITQSPKYLFRKEGQNVTLSCEQNLNHDAMYWYRQDPGQGLRLIYYSQIVNDFQKGDIAEGYSVSREKKESFPLTVTSAQKNPTAFYLCASSIGPVGEQFFGPGTRLTVL.

This clone was counted between two and nine times. The chain uses TRBV11-2 and TRBJ1-4; weak D call: TRBD1 (6 bases). Trimming removed 1 base at V and 5 bases at J, with 11 bases between. Per germline, CDR1 SGHAT and CDR2 FQNNGV. The CDR3 runs to 15 residues. The CDR3 DNA follows: TGTGCCAGCAGCTTAGGTGGGGGGCCCAATGAAAAACTGTTTTTT. Its translation is CASSLGGGPNEKLFF.

The CDR3 protein is CASSSPTGGTGANVLTF. For the CDR3, the DNA is TGCGCCAGCAGCTCCCCGACAGGGGGAACTGGGGCCAACGTCCTGACTTTC. The chain carries TRBV4-1 and TRBJ2-6, with 9 bases lining up with TRBD1. Unmatched junction bases numbered 7, after V lost 5 bases and J lost 2 bases. This CDR3 contains 17 residues. The germline gives CDR1 MGHRA, CDR2 YSYEKL.

The chain recombines TRBV7-9 with TRBJ1-1; D is unresolved. Trimming pared 4 bases from V and 3 bases from J, leaving 9 bases between. Germline CDR1 SEHNR, CDR2 FQNEAQ (reference sequence). The CDR3 is 13 amino acids. CDR3 amino acids: CASSYSVDTEAFF. The CDR3 nucleotides read TGTGCCAGCAGCTATTCGGTAGACACTGAAGCTTTCTTT.

This clone has a single count. This chain joins TRBV19 and TRBJ2-7; D possibly corresponds to TRBD1 (7 bases). CDR1 is LNHDA and CDR2 is SQIVND in the germline V gene (reference sequence). Trimming removed 3 bases from V and 10 bases from J, with 16 bases in between. This CDR3 contains 13 residues. The CDR3 DNA is TGTGCCAGTAGTATGGAGGGCAGGGGGAACCAGTACTTC. Translated: CASSMEGRGNQYF. The full variable domain, completed using reference TRBV19 and TRBJ2-7, is DGGITQSPKYLFRKEGQNVTLSCEQNLNHDAMYWYRQDPGQGLRLIYYSQIVNDFQKGDIAEGYSVSREKKESFPLTVTSAQKNPTAFYLCASSMEGRGNQYFGPGTRLTVT.

This clone has only a few counts. The rearrangement uses TRBV25-1 and TRBJ2-7; D might be TRBD1 (5 bases). Germline V gene sequence: CDR1 MGHDK, CDR2 SYGVNS. This CDR3 contains 14 residues. Trimming stripped 8 bases from V and 0 bases from J, with 14 bases between. CDR3 amino acids: CASSNRQGSYEQYF. CDR3 coding DNA: TGTGCCAGCTCAAACAGGCAAGGCTCCTACGAGCAGTACTTC.

The rearrangement joins TRBV5-1 to TRBJ2-5, with D unresolved. Germline V gene lookup returns CDR1 SGHRS and CDR2 YFSETQ. The CDR3 loop spans 13 amino acids. Trimming left V 0 bases short and J 7 bases short, with 10 bases between. CDR3 sequence (DNA): TGCGCCAGCAGCTTGGAGGTCCTGGGGACCCAGTACTTC. Translating it yields CASSLEVLGTQYF.

This chain uses TRBV10-1 with TRBJ2-3; unclear D gene. The length of the CDR3 is 15 residues. The germline V gene has CDR1 WNHNN and CDR2 SYGVQD (reference sequence). V was cut by 2 bases and J by 5 bases, with 14 bases left in between. DNA for the CDR3: TGCGCCAGCAGTGAGGCTAGTCTTATTGGAGATACGCAGTATTTT. This codes for CASSEASLIGDTQYF.

The rearrangement links TRBV7-3 to TRBJ2-7, with D perhaps being TRBD1 or TRBD2 (5 bases each). CDR1 SGHTA and CDR2 FQGTGA come from the germline V gene. Trimming took 5 bases from V and 7 from J, leaving 15 bases between them. The CDR3 consists of 13 residues. CDR3 sequence: CASSPEWGKEQYF. CDR3 coding DNA: TGTGCCAGCAGCCCCGAGTGGGGGAAGGAGCAGTACTTC.

This chain joins TRBV6-4 and TRBJ1-5, with 10 bases identical to TRBD1. The germline CDR1 and CDR2 sequences are MRHNA and SNTAGT. This CDR3 has 15 residues. J gave up 6 bases and V 7 bases, and 9 bases lay outside the gene matches. The CDR3 loop is CASTGQGDVSQPQHF. CDR3 in DNA: TGTGCCAGCACCGGACAGGGGGACGTTAGTCAGCCCCAGCATTTT.

This chain uses TRBV5-5 with TRBJ2-1, with a possible D match to TRBD1 (6 bases). V was shortened by 6 bases and J by 0 bases, with 13 bases between the two germline ends. Germline V CDR1 and CDR2: SGHKS, YYEKEE (reference sequence). The CDR3 totals 15 residues. CDR3 region: CASTGDRSSYNEQFF. As DNA, the CDR3 is TGTGCCAGCACCGGAGACAGGAGCTCCTACAATGAGCAGTTCTTC.

The V and J genes are TRBV19 and TRBJ2-3; D possibly corresponds to TRBD1 (6 bases). Looked up from germline, CDR1 is LNHDA and CDR2 is SQIVND (reference sequence). This CDR3 comprises 17 residues. With 3 bases removed from V and 5 bases from J, the gap between germline ends came to 21 bases. In DNA form, the CDR3 reads TGTGCCAGTAGTATGCCACAGGGCCTCGGGTCGGTAGATACGCAGTATTTT. Residues: CASSMPQGLGSVDTQYF.

The chain is built from TRBV30 and TRBJ2-7; TRBD2 matches at 9 bases. The V and J ends lost 6 bases and 2 bases, in that order; junction bases with no gene match: 5. The CDR3 totals 13 residues. The germline V gene has CDR1 GTSNPN and CDR2 SVGIG (reference sequence). The CDR3 coding sequence is TGTGCCTGTAGGGCTAGCGGGACCTACGAGCAGTACTTC. This codes for CACRASGTYEQYF.

This chain connects TRBV19 to TRBJ2-4; tentative D call: TRBD1 (7 bases). Germline V CDR1 and CDR2: LNHDA, SQIVND (reference sequence). V dropped 4 bases and J dropped 4 bases, with 14 bases sitting between them. The CDR3 is made up of 15 amino acids. CDR3 nucleotides: TGTGCCAGTAGTACCCGACAGGGAGGAAAAAACATTCAGTACTTC. It yields the protein CASSTRQGGKNIQYF. The full variable domain, completed using reference TRBV19 and TRBJ2-4, is DGGITQSPKYLFRKEGQNVTLSCEQNLNHDAMYWYRQDPGQGLRLIYYSQIVNDFQKGDIAEGYSVSREKKESFPLTVTSAQKNPTAFYLCASSTRQGGKNIQYFGAGTRLSVL.

This clone was detected once. The chain is built from TRBV10-3 and TRBJ1-6; D remains unclear. Trimming removed 2 bases at V and 5 bases at J, with 7 bases between. Germline CDR1 is ENHRY and CDR2 is SYGVKD. The CDR3 has 14 residues. CDR3 region: CAISETPDNSPLHF. CDR3 bases: TGTGCCATCAGTGAGACACCCGATAATTCACCCCTCCACTTT.

This clone was detected once. As DNA, the CDR3 is TGCGCCAGCAGCTCCGCGGGTCTTATTATGAACACTGAAGCTTTCTTT. It specifies CASSSAGLIMNTEAFF. The V call is TRBV5-1, the J call TRBJ1-1; D unclear. The CDR3 contains 16 residues. Trimming pared 3 bases from V and 0 bases from J, leaving 15 bases between. Germline V gives CDR1 SGHRS, CDR2 YFSETQ.

The chain employs TRBV5-1 and TRBJ2-1; 11 nucleotides align to TRBD2. The CDR3 sequence is 15 residues long. Per the germline V gene, CDR1 is SGHRS and CDR2 is YFSETQ. V was pared by 0 bases and J by 10 bases, with 6 bases of the junction left unmatched. The CDR3 spells CASSLAKIAGGEQFF. CDR3 DNA: TGCGCCAGCAGCTTGGCCAAGATAGCGGGAGGGGAGCAGTTCTTC.

A single count supports this clone. The genes are TRBV19 and TRBJ1-1; the D is unclear. V was cut by 0 bases and J by 4 bases, with 12 bases left in between. Germline V gene lookup returns CDR1 LNHDA and CDR2 SQIVND (reference sequence). The CDR3 spans 15 residues. CDR3 DNA sequence: TGTGCCAGTAGTATAGATCCCTACGGTGGCACTGAAGCTTTCTTT. Protein product: CASSIDPYGGTEAFF.

The chain couples TRBV29-1 to TRBJ2-6; D perhaps matches TRBD2 (6 bases). In germline, CDR1 is SQVTM, CDR2 ANQGSEA. This CDR3 contains 17 residues. V gave up 5 bases and J gave up 5 bases, with 22 bases separating them. CDR3 residues: CSVNCQLAYSRANVLTF. The CDR3 nucleotides are TGCAGCGTTAATTGTCAACTAGCATACAGTCGGGCCAACGTCCTGACTTTC.

About this clone: Within the sample, other DNA sequences also encode this same CDR3. This sequence joins TRBV27 and TRBJ1-5; D not certain. The CDR3 is 14 residues long. From germline, CDR1 is MNHEY and CDR2 SMNVEV (reference sequence). Trimming left V 2 bases short and J 1 base short, with 6 bases between. This chain's CDR3 is CASSLRESNQPQHF. Here the CDR3 DNA reads TGTGCCAGCAGTTTAAGGGAAAGCAATCAGCCCCAGCATTTT.

The chain joins TRBV15 to TRBJ1-5, with D possibly being TRBD1 (5 bases). Germline CDR1 reads LNHNV; CDR2 reads YYDKDF (reference sequence). V dropped 0 bases and J dropped 6 bases, with 12 bases sitting between them. The CDR3 runs to 15 residues. CDR3 in DNA: TGTGCCACCAGCAGAGATAAAACAGGCGGTCAGCCCCAGCATTTT. It translates to CATSRDKTGGQPQHF.

This chain connects TRBV19 to TRBJ1-2; D gene unclear. Germline V CDR1 and CDR2: LNHDA, SQIVND (reference sequence). The V end was cut by 2 bases, the J end by 5 bases, with 12 bases between. The CDR3 runs to 14 residues. This CDR3 is CASSINKDFYGYTF. The CDR3 DNA follows: TGTGCCAGTAGTATAAACAAGGATTTTTATGGCTACACCTTC.

The chain carries TRBV29-1 and TRBJ2-7; TRBD1 matches 7 bases. The germline V gene encodes CDR1 SQVTM and CDR2 ANQGSEA. The V gene end was trimmed by 4 bases and the J gene end by 0 bases; junction bases not matched to a gene: 6. The CDR3 contains 14 residues. CDR3 nucleotides: TGCAGCGTTGGCAAGGACAGGAGCTCCTACGAGCAGTACTTC. This translates into CSVGKDRSSYEQYF.